The present T cell receptor (beta chain) was sequenced within a study of blood T cell repertoires in COVID-19. The wider study: Acute and convalescent COVID-19 specimens originated in the United States, Italy and Spain.

The authors' processing: Nucleated cell counts were estimated from reference gene primer amplification. Data came from immunoSEQ multiplex PCR; TCRdb stores just in-frame clones and leaves some out. V and J calls and clone size are as listed in that table; D and trimming were resolved from the DNA. The table has over 100,000 clones, 65% to 85% seen once. The participants were between about 18 and 90 years old and came from 24 US areas. Recovered status applied to Cohort 3 donors who had two consecutive negative PCRs. It also applied to those with clearance or with symptom resolution. The CDR3 is made up of 13 amino acids. The ends were cut back, 7 bases at V and 4 bases at J, with 14 bases in the middle. The V gene's germline CDR1 is LNHDA and CDR2 SQIVND (reference sequence).

The rearrangement joins TRBV19 to TRBJ2-7, with D possibly matching TRBD1 (6 bases). Sample: PBMCs or T cells enriched from blood (not recorded which). The sequence was collected from a woman aged 25 to 39 who had recovered from COVID-19. The CDR3 nucleotides are TGTGCCAGTACCGAGGGCCAGGGGTACGAGCAGTACTTC. Protein sequence: CASTEGQGYEQYF.